This entry features one T cell receptor beta chain sequence. Its antigen is currently not known. No base-level quality is on record; no much larger clone is a single base apart. Libraries were made using the immunoSEQ multiplex PCR assay. The table comes from immuneACCESS by way of TCRdb, which keeps in-frame sequences with V and J called. Part of the clones is missing from these tables; in studies checked, under half for an unresolved V gene and the rest for unknown reasons. The sample yields fewer than 200,000 clones; around 94% were counted once. In total, the top ten clones hold roughly 1.3% of the sample. The germline V gene (reference sequence) gives CDR1 as GTSNPN and CDR2 as SVGIG. The cysteine opens and the phenylalanine closes a CDR3 of 15 amino acids. Solely the CDR3 DNA is kept, with 45 bases framed from the first base. For this chain, trimming is 7 bases at the V end and 1 base at the J end, and the number of junction bases without a gene match is 11.

The data were obtained in a study of control samples from healthy donors and cancer patients (dated by TCRdb to 2019 to 2021). The chain couples TRBV30 to TRBJ1-1; the junction holds 8 bases that match TRBD1. The sample consisted of blood. The receptor was isolated from a man aged 25 to 45 in good health. The sequenced DNA: TGTGCCTTCTTCCCCCGGACAGGGAAGAACACTGAAGCTTTCTTT. Protein translation: CAFFPRTGKNTEAFF.